This T cell receptor beta chain was identified during a study of response to subunit inactivated influenza vaccine (dated by TCRdb to about 2018). About the investigation overall: Deep quantitative T cell receptor repertoire profiling was used in the study to track responses to a trivalent subunit inactivated influenza vaccine. Overall study outcomes, separate from this receptor: The authors proposed that each seasonal influenza vaccination may bring in only a limited number of new T cells.

The library was prepared using RT-PCR. The listed sequencing device is Illumina HiSeq 2500. TCRdb reprocessed the public reads (quality trimming at Q25 with fastp, clone calling with MiXCR) and kept in-frame beta chains. A single entry per CDR3 protein holds the most common genes and DNA from its merged rows. The sample has about 520,000 distinct CDR3 sequences on record, roughly 27% of them singletons. Approximately 2% of the sample is held by the ten biggest clonotypes. Trimming removed 6 bases from V and 3 bases from J; the gene matches leave 3 bases unexplained. CDR3 length: 15 amino acids, cysteine to phenylalanine. The only DNA kept is the CDR3, 45 bases in frame from the first base. To note about this clonotype: Its antigen is not yet known. No clone much larger than this one lies a single base away; base qualities are absent.

This chain is built from TRBV12-3 or TRBV12-4 and TRBJ1-3; 12 nucleotides in the junction match TRBD1. The clonotype originates from a man aged 50 to 60 who received an inactivated influenza vaccine. Donor details come from another sample of the same person, matched by shared clones. Sequencing was performed on CD4+ T cells sorted from PBMCs, taken around 5 days after vaccination. The CDR3 protein sequence reads: CASSGTGGSGNTIYF. The nucleotide sequence is TGTGCCAGCAGCGGGACAGGGGGCAGTGGAAACACCATATATTTT.